Listed here is a single TCR beta chain. The CDR3 has 17 amino acids. V dropped 0 bases and J dropped 1; count of bases not matched to a gene: 5. Germline values: CDR1 LGHNA, CDR2 YNFKEQ. Method: immunoSEQ multiplex PCR; TCRdb's copy keeps in-frame clones and lacks some. Of about 58,000 clones in the sample, 90% were seen once. This record belongs to a study of blood T cell repertoires in COVID-19. Study-wide background: Collection of acute and convalescent COVID-19 samples took place in the United States, Italy and Spain. Sources were T cells, B-cell-depleted T cells, or PBMCs; the material itself was cDNA or gDNA.

The gene calls are TRBV4-2 and TRBJ2-5; TRBD2 agrees at 10 bases. This clonotype was obtained from a man aged 55 to 70 with active COVID-19. The specimen was peripheral blood. The CDR3 loop is CASSQDQAGGLQETQYF. CDR3 bases: TGTGCCAGCAGCCAAGATCAAGCGGGGGGGCTCCAAGAGACCCAGTACTTC.